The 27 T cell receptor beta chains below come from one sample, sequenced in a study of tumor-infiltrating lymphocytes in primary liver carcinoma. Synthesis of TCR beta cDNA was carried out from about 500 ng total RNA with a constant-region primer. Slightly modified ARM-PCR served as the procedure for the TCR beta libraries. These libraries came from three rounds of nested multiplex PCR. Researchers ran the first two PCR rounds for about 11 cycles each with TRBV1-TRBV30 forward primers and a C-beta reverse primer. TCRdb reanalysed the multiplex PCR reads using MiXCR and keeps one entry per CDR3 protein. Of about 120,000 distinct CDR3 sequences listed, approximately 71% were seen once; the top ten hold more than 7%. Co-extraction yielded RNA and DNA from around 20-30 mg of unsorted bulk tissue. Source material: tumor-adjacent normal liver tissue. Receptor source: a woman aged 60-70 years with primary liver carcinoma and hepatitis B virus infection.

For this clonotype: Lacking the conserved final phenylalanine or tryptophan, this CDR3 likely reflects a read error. CDR3 residues: CASSPWGGLLFI. The CDR3 bases are TGTGCCAGCAGCCCATGGGGAGGGTTACTGTTTATT. The gene calls are TRBV11-2 and TRBJ1-4; unclear D gene. CDR3 length: 12 residues. Germline CDR1 reads SGHAT; CDR2 reads FQNNGV. Trimming stripped 5 bases from V and 13 bases from J, with 14 bases between.

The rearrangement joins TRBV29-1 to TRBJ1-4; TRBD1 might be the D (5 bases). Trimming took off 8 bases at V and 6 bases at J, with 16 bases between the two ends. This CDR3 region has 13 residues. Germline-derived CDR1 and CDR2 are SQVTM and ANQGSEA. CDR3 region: CSTPGLRDEKLFF. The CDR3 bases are TGCAGCACACCGGGACTTCGAGATGAAAAACTGTTTTTT.

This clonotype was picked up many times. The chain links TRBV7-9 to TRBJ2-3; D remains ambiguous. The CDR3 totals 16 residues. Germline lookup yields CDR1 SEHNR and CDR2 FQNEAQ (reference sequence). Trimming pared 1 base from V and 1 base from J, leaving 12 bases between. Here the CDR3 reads CASSLGRIVGTDTQYF. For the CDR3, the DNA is TGTGCCAGCAGCTTAGGTCGGATCGTTGGCACAGATACGCAGTATTTT.

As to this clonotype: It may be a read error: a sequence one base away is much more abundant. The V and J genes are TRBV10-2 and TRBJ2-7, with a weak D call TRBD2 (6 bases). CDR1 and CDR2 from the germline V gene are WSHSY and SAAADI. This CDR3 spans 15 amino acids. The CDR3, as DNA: TGCGTCAGCCAGAGGGACTTCTCGTACTCCTACGAGCAGTACTTC. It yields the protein CVSQRDFSYSYEQYF.

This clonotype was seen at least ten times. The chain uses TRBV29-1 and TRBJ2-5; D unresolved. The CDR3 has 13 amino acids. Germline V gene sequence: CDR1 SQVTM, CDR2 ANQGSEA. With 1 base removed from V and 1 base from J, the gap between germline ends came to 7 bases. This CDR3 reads CSVEVVSQETQYF. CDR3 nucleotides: TGCAGCGTTGAAGTCGTGTCCCAAGAGACCCAGTACTTC. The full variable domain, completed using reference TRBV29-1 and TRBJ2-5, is SAVISQKPSRDICQRGTSLTIQCQVDSQVTMMFWYRQQPGQSLTLIATANQGSEATYESGFVIDKFPISRPNLTFSTLTVSNMSPEDSSIYLCSVEVVSQETQYFGPGTRLLVL.

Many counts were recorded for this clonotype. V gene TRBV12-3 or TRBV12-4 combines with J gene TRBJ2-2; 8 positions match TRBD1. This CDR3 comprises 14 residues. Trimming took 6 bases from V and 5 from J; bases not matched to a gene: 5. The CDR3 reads CASRDRGRTGELFF. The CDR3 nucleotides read TGTGCCAGCAGAGACAGGGGTCGTACCGGGGAGCTGTTTTTT.

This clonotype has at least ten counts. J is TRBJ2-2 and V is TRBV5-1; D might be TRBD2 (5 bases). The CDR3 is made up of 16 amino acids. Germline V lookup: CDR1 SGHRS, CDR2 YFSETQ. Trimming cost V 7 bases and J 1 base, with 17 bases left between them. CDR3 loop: CASFSREGLNTGELFF. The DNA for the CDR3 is TGCGCCAGCTTCTCCCGGGAAGGGCTGAACACCGGGGAGCTGTTTTTT.

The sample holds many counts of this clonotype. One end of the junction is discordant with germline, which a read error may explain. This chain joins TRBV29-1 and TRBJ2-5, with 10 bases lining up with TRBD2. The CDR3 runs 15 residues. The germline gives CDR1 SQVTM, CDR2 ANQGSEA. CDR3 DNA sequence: TGCGGCGTTGAACGGCTAGCGGGAGTCTTCGAGACCCAGTACTTC. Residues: CGVERLAGVFETQYF.

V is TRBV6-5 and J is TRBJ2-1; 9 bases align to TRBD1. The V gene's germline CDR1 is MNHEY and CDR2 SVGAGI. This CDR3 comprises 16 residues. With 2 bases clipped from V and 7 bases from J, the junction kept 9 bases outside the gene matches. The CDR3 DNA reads TGTGCCAGCAGTTACCCGGAACAGGGGGCGCGGAATGAGCAGTTCTTC. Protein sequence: CASSYPEQGARNEQFF.

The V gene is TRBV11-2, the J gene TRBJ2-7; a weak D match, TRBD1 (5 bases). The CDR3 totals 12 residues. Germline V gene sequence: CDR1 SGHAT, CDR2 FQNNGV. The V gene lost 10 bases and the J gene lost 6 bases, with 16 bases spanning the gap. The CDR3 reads CANNQSGSEQYF. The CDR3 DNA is TGTGCCAACAACCAGTCAGGGTCCGAGCAGTACTTC.

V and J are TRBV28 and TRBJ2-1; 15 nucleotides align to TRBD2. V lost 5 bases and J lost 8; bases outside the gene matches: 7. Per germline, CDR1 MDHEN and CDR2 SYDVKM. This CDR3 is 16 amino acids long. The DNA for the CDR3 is TGTGCCAGCAGTATGTGGACTAGCGGGAGGGTCCATGAGCAGTTCTTC. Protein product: CASSMWTSGRVHEQFF.

In nucleotides, the CDR3 is TGTGCCAGCAGCGTAGAGCCGGGACACCAAGGCTACGAGCAGTACTTC. Translated, it gives CASSVEPGHQGYEQYF. The gene calls are TRBV9 and TRBJ2-7; weak D call: TRBD1 (6 bases). Germline values: CDR1 SGDLS, CDR2 YYNGEE. The CDR3 has 16 residues. Between the trimmed V and J ends, which lost 0 bases and 3 bases, there was a span of 16 bases.

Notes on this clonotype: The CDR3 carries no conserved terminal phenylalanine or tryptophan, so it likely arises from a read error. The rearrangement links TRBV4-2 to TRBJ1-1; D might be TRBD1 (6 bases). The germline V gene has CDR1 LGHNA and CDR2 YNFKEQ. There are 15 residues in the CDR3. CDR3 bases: TGTGCCAGTAGCCCTGGAGGGGGGCGGTCCACTGAAGCTTTCTTA. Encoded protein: CASSPGGGRSTEAFL.

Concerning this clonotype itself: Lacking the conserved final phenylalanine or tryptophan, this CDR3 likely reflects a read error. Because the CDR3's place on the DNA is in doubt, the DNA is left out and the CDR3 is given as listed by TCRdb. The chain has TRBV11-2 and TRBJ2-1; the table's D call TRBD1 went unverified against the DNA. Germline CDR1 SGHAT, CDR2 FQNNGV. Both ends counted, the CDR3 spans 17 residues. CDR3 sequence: CASSLDQQGIVYNEQLL.

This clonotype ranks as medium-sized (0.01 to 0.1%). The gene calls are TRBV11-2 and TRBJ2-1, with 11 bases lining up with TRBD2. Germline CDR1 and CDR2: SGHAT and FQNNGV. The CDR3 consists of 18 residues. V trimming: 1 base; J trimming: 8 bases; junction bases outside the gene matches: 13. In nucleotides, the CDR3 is TGTGCCAGCAGCTTAGCTCGGGGTAGCGGGAGGGCCAAAGATGAGCAGTTCTTC. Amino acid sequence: CASSLARGSGRAKDEQFF.

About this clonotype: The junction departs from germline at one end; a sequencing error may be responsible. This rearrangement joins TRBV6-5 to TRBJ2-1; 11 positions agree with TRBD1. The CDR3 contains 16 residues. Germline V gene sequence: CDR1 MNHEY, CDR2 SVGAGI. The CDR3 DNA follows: TGTGTCAGCAGTCACCCAGGACAGGGGGCGCTGAATGAGCAGTTCTTC. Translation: CVSSHPGQGALNEQFF.

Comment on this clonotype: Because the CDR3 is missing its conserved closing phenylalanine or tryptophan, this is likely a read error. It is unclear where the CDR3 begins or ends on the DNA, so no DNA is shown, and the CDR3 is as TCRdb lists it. The CDR3: CSVADREGVYL. The rearrangement links TRBV29-1 to TRBJ2-3; the listed D gene, TRBD2, was not tested against the DNA. 11 amino acids form the CDR3, both terminal residues included. Germline lookup yields CDR1 SQVTM and CDR2 ANQGSEA.

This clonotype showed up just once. This CDR3 is CASRRGSLEDQPQHF. The CDR3, as DNA: TGCGCCAGCAGACGGGGGAGCTTAGAAGATCAGCCCCAGCATTTT. The chain recombines TRBV5-1 with TRBJ1-5, with D tentatively TRBD1 (5 bases). Trimming stripped 5 bases from V and 5 bases from J, with 17 bases between. Germline V lookup: CDR1 SGHRS, CDR2 YFSETQ. This CDR3 has 15 amino acids.

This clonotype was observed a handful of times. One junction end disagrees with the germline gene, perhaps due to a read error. This CDR3 reads CDSSQEGVSYSYTF. Here the CDR3 DNA reads TGCGACAGCAGCCAAGAGGGGGTTAGCTATAGCTACACCTTC. This chain uses TRBV4-1 with TRBJ1-2; tentatively, D is TRBD1 (6 bases). The CDR3 is made up of 14 amino acids. Germline lookup yields CDR1 MGHRA and CDR2 YSYEKL.

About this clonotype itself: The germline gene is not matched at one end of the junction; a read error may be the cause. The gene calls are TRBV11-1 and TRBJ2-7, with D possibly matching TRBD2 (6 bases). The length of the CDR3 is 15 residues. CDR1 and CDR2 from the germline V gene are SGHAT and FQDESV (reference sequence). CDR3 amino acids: CANSSSRDSSYEQYF. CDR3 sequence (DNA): TGTGCCAACAGCTCATCCCGGGACTCCTCCTACGAGCAGTACTTC.

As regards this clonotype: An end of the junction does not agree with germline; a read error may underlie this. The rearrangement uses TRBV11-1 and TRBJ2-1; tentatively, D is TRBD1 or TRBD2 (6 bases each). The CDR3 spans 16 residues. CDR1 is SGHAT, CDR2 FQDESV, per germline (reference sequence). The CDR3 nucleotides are TGTGTCAGCAGCTTACGGACGGGGGCGCGGAACATTGAGCTGTTCTTC. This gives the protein CVSSLRTGARNIELFF.

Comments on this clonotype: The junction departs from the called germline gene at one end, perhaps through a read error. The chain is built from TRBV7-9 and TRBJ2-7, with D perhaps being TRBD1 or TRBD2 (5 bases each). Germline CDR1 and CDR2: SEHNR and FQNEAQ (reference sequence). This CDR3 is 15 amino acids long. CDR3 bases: TGTGCCGGCAGCTCAGTCGGGTTCTTTGGGGGCGAGCAGTACTTC. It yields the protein CAGSSVGFFGGEQYF.

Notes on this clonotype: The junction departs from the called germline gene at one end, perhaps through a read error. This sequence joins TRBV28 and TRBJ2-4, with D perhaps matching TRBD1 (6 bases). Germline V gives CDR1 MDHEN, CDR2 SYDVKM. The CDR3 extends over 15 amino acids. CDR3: CASSPTWTAKNVQYF. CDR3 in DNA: TGTGCCAGCAGTCCGACTTGGACAGCCAAAAACGTTCAGTACTTC.

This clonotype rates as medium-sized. CDR3: CASSPGTSGLTFQRDTQYF. For the CDR3, the DNA is TGTGCCAGCAGCCCCGGGACTAGCGGATTAACATTCCAACGGGATACGCAGTATTTT. The chain couples TRBV11-3 to TRBJ2-3; 11 nucleotides match TRBD2. Per germline, CDR1 SGHNT and CDR2 YENEEA. V trimming: 5 bases; J trimming: 6 bases; junction bases outside the gene matches: 19. The CDR3 loop spans 19 amino acids.

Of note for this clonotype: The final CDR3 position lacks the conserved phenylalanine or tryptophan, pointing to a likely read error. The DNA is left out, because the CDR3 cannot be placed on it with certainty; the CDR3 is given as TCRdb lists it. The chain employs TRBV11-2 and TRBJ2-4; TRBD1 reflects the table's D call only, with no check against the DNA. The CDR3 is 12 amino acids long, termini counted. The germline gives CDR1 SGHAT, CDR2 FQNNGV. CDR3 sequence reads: CTSSWGGNIRYL.

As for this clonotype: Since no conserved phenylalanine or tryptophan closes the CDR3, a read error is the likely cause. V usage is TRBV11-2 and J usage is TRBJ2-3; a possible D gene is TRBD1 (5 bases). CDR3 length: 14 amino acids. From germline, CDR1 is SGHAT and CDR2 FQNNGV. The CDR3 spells CASSWGASTDTQYL. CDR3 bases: TGTGCCAGTAGCTGGGGCGCTAGCACAGATACGCAGTATCTT.

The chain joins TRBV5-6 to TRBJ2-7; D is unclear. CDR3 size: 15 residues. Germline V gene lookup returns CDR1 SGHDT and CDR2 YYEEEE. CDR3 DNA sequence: TGTGTCAACAGCCCCACGGCCACAAGGTCCTACGAGCAGTACTTC. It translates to CVNSPTATRSYEQYF.